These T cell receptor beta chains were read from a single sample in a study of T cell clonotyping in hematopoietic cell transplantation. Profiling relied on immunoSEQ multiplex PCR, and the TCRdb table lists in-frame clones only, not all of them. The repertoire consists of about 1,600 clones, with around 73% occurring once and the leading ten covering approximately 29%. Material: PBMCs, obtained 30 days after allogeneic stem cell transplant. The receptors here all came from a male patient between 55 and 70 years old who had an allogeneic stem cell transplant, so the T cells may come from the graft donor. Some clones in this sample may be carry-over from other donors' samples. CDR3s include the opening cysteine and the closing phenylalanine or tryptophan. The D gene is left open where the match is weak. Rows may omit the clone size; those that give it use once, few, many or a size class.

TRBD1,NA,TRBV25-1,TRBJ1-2,CASSEHRDRFYGYTF,TGTGCCAGCAGTGAACATCGGGACAGATTTTATGGCTACACCTTC
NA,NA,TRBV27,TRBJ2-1,CASSFILAGYNEQFF,TGTGCCAGCAGTTTTATTCTAGCAGGCTACAATGAGCAGTTCTTC
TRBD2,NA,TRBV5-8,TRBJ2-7,CASSLLVQSGIRNEQYF,TGTGCCAGCAGCTTGTTGGTCCAGAGCGGGATACGTAACGAGCAGTACTTC
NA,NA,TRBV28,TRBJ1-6,CASNPSQRGSPLHF,TGTGCCAGCAATCCGTCCCAACGAGGATCACCCCTCCACTTT
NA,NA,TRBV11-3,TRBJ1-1,CASSLALNTEAFF,TGTGCCAGCAGCTTAGCGTTGAACACTGAAGCTTTCTTT
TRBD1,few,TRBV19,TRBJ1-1,CASSIVGRGGTEAFF,TGTGCCAGTAGTATAGTAGGCAGGGGGGGCACTGAAGCTTTCTTT
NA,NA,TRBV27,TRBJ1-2,CASSLIRVYDTF,TGTGCCAGCAGTTTGATTCGGGTGTACGACACCTTC
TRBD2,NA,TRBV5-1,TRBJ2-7,CASSESAGGPGEQYF,TGCGCCAGCAGCGAATCAGCGGGAGGGCCCGGGGAGCAGTACTTC
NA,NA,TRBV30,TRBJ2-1,CAWSILNTYNEQFF,TGTGCCTGGAGTATCTTAAACACCTACAATGAGCAGTTCTTC
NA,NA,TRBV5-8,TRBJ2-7,CASSETVLHEQYF,TGTGCCAGCAGCGAGACAGTTCTCCACGAGCAGTACTTC
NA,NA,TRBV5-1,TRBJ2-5,CATLRGRGETQYF,TGCGCCACCCTTCGGGGGCGGGGGGAGACCCAGTACTTC
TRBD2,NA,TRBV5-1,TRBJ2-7,CASSPGTSSHYEQYF,TGCGCCAGCAGCCCCGGGACTAGCAGTCACTACGAGCAGTACTTC
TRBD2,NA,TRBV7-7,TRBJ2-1,CASSLGTSGTYNEQFF,TGTGCTAGCAGCTTGGGGACTAGCGGGACATACAATGAGCAGTTCTTC
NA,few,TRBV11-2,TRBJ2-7,CASSPLIRGGEQYF,TGTGCCAGCAGCCCGCTTATAAGGGGCGGGGAGCAGTACTTC
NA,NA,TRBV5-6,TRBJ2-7,CASSLWVRSRMGSYEQYF,TGTGCCAGCAGCTTATGGGTCCGCTCCCGAATGGGGTCCTACGAGCAGTACTTC
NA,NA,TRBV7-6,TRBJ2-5,CASSLGGGLRETQYF,TGTGCCAGCAGCTTAGGTGGGGGGCTCCGAGAGACCCAGTACTTC
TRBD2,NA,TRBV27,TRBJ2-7,CASSRLAGEQYF,TGTGCCAGCAGCAGACTAGCTGGTGAGCAGTACTTC